This TCR beta chain is from a study of monozygotic twins with inflammatory bowel disease. Each donor had 2.5 ml of blood drawn. The CDR3 extends over 13 amino acids. The germline CDR1 and CDR2 sequences are SQVTM and ANQGSEA. After re-calling the 5' RACE reads, TCRdb lists one entry per CDR3 protein, DNA absent. The table counts about 380,000 distinct CDR3 sequences; around 2.6% lies in the top ten. This sequence joins TRBV29-1 and TRBJ2-7; with no DNA, the TCRdb D assignment of TRBD2 cannot be verified. The TCR sequence derives from a human donor with ulcerative colitis or Crohn's disease, or a healthy co-twin of an affected twin (not recorded which). Material: blood. The CDR3 region is CSVDSGGGDEQYF.